What follows describes a single TCR beta chain. Treatment reported: oral pan-JAK inhibitor, 5-10 mg twice daily. These data belong to a study of CD8+ T cells in alopecia areata. Trimming took off 2 bases at V and 7 bases at J, with 11 bases between the two ends. Germline V gene lookup returns CDR1 MNHNY and CDR2 SVGAGI (reference sequence). The CDR3 loop spans 13 amino acids. Extracted from the samples, RNA was reverse transcribed into cDNA to serve as the sequencing template. Sequenced by immunoSEQ multiplex PCR; TCRdb stores in-frame clones only, minus some. The table includes a few hundred thousand clones, more than 45% detected once.

Source: CD4+ T cells sorted from blood, taken at week 4, from a patient treated with tofacitinib. The genes are TRBV6-6 and TRBJ1-1, with D maybe TRBD1 (5 bases). This sequence was found in a human donor with alopecia areata. DNA for the CDR3: TGTGCCAGCAGTTACGTGGGGACTAGTGAAGCTTTCTTT. Its translation is CASSYVGTSEAFF.